Listed below are T cell receptor beta chains from one sample, sequenced in a study of T cell changes during pregnancy in multiple sclerosis. TCRdb's copy holds only in-frame clones and misses some; the assay was immunoSEQ multiplex PCR. The table includes just over 60,000 clones, about 90% detected once. Sequenced here: peripheral blood, sampled in the second trimester of pregnancy. The receptors shown here come from a female donor in good health, enrolled as a control in a pregnancy study. The CDR3 runs from the conserved cysteine through the conserved F or W. Each record gives: D gene, J gene, clone size, V gene, CDR3 protein, CDR3 DNA. A D gene is named only where the DNA matches it firmly. Size values are once, few and many counts, or a class for expanded clones, and some rows have none.

>-|TRBJ2-7|-|TRBV5-6
CASSFGLSAYEQYF
TGCGCCAGCAGCTTTGGACTTTCCGCCTACGAGCAGTACTTC
>-|TRBJ1-4|-|TRBV28
CASSSRGMEKLFF
TGTGCCAGCAGTTCCCGGGGAATGGAAAAACTGTTTTTT
>-|TRBJ1-5|-|TRBV2
CASSDRVQSNQPQHF
TGTGCCAGCAGTGACCGCGTCCAAAGCAATCAGCCCCAGCATTTT
>-|TRBJ2-7|once|TRBV7-9
CASSLSGAYEQYF
TGTGCCAGCAGCTTAAGCGGCGCCTACGAGCAGTACTTC
>TRBD1|TRBJ1-1|once|TRBV5-8
CASSEFRGPAPDEAFF
TGTGCCAGCAGCGAATTCAGGGGGCCAGCACCCGATGAAGCTTTCTTT
>-|TRBJ2-7|-|TRBV28
CASYSPYEQYF
TGTGCCAGCTATTCTCCGTACGAGCAGTACTTC
>TRBD1|TRBJ2-3|-|TRBV11-1
CASSLSVLGQGEDTQYF
TGTGCCAGCAGCTTATCGGTTTTAGGACAGGGCGAAGATACGCAGTATTTT
>TRBD2|TRBJ2-1|-|TRBV29-1
CSVAASGYNEQFF
TGCAGCGTTGCGGCTAGCGGATACAATGAGCAGTTCTTC
>-|TRBJ2-1|-|TRBV6-1
CASSPGVAHEQFF
TGTGCCAGCAGCCCCGGAGTGGCCCATGAGCAGTTCTTC
>-|TRBJ1-1|few|TRBV29-1
CSVHMNTEAFF
TGCAGCGTGCACATGAACACTGAAGCTTTCTTT
>-|TRBJ1-3|-|TRBV5-6
CASSFRWQANSGNTIYF
TGTGCCAGCAGCTTCCGGTGGCAGGCGAACTCTGGAAACACCATATATTTT
>-|TRBJ1-6|-|TRBV4-2
CASSRRNLAAGRGNSPLHF
TGTGCCAGCAGCCGAAGGAACCTGGCGGCAGGGCGGGGGAATTCACCCCTCCACTTT
>-|TRBJ2-1|-|TRBV30
CAWSVGGYNEQFF
TGTGCCTGGAGTGTAGGAGGGTACAATGAGCAGTTCTTC
>-|TRBJ2-7|-|TRBV7-9
CASSLDLEQYF
TGTGCCAGCAGCTTAGACCTAGAGCAGTACTTC
>TRBD2|TRBJ2-3|-|TRBV9
CASSVLGGLADTQYF
TGTGCCAGCAGCGTACTAGGGGGACTAGCAGATACGCAGTATTTT
>-|TRBJ1-1|few|TRBV5-6
CASTGSQDIAFF
TGTGCCAGCACCGGGTCACAGGATATCGCTTTCTTT
>-|TRBJ2-7|-|TRBV30
CAWMGGQGYEQYF
TGTGCCTGGATGGGGGGGCAGGGCTACGAGCAGTACTTC
>-|TRBJ1-4|-|TRBV19
CASSIFISGFNEKLFF
TGTGCCAGTAGTATTTTCATCTCAGGGTTTAATGAAAAACTGTTTTTT
>TRBD2|TRBJ2-7|-|TRBV25-1
CASSELTSGYEQYF
TGTGCCAGCAGTGAATTGACTAGCGGCTACGAGCAGTACTTC
>-|TRBJ2-2|-|TRBV7-7
CASSFGTGELFF
TGTGCTAGCAGCTTCGGGACCGGGGAGCTGTTTTTT
>-|TRBJ2-1|-|TRBV7-9
CASSLSQDEQFF
TGTGCCAGCAGCTTATCACAGGATGAGCAGTTCTTC
>-|TRBJ1-2|-|TRBV15
CATSRDRTVWHGYTF
TGTGCCACCAGCAGAGATCGGACAGTCTGGCATGGCTACACCTTC
>-|TRBJ1-4|-|TRBV5-6
CASSSGLTITNEKLFF
TGTGCCAGCAGTTCGGGACTGACTATAACTAATGAAAAACTGTTTTTT